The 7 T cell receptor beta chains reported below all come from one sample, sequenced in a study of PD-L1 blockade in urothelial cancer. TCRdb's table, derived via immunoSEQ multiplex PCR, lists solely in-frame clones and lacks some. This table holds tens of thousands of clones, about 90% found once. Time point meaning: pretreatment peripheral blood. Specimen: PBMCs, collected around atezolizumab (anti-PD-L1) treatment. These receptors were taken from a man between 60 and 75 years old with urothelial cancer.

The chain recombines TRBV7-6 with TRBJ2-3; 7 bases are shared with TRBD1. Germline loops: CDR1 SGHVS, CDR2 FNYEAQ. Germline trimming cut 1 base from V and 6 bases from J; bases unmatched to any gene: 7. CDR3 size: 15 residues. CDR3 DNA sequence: TGTGCCAGCAGCTTAGGGGGGAGAGGGGGCGATACGCAGTATTTT. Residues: CASSLGGRGGDTQYF.

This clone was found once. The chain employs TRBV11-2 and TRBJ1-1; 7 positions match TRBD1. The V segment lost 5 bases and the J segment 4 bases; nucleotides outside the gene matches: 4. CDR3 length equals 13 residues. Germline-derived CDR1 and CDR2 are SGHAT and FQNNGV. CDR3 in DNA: TGTGCCAGCAGCCCCCAGGGGGGCACTGAAGCTTTCTTT. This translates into CASSPQGGTEAFF.

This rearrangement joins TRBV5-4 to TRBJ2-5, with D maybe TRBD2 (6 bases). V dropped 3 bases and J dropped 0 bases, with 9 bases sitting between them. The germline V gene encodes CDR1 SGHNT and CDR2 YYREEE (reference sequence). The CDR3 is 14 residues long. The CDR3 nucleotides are TGTGCCAGCAGCTCGGGACTCCACCAAGAGACCCAGTACTTC. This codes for CASSSGLHQETQYF.

CDR3 loop: CSAVLVGGRSDGELFF. CDR3 nucleotide sequence: TGCAGCGCTGTGTTGGTTGGCGGGAGGTCTGACGGGGAGCTGTTTTTT. The V gene is TRBV29-1, the J gene TRBJ2-2; 8 bases line up with TRBD2. In germline, CDR1 is SQVTM, CDR2 ANQGSEA. J lost 7 bases, V lost 7 bases, and 17 bases had no gene match. The CDR3 has 16 residues.

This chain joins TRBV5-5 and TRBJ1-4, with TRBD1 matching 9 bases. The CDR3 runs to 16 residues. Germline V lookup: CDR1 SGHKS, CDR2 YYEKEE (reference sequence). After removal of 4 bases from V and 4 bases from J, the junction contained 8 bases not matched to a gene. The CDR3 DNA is TGTGCCAGCAGCCTAGCTGCGGGACAGGGTAATGAAAAACTGTTTTTT. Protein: CASSLAAGQGNEKLFF.

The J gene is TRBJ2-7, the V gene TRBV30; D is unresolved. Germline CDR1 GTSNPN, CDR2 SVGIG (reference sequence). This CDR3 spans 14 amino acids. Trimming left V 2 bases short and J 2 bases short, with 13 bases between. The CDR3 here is CAWSSGVKPYEQYF. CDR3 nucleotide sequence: TGTGCCTGGAGTTCAGGTGTGAAGCCCTACGAGCAGTACTTC.

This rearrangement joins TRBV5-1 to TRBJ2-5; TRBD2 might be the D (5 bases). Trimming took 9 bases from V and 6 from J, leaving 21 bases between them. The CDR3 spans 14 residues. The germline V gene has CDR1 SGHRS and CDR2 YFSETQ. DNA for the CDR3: TGCGCCACCCACTTATGCATTCGGGGAAAGACCCAGTACTTC. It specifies CATHLCIRGKTQYF.